The rows below give T cell receptor beta chains drawn from one sample of a study of radiotherapy plus CTLA-4 blockade in lung cancer. Data came from immunoSEQ multiplex PCR; TCRdb stores just in-frame clones and leaves some out. Of over 85,000 clones in the sample, roughly 88% are singletons; the top ten hold approximately 5%. Material: peripheral blood, obtained from a patient treated with radiotherapy plus ipilimumab. These receptors were collected from a human donor with non-small cell lung cancer that progressed on radiotherapy plus ipilimumab. Both conserved end residues are part of each CDR3. D genes are given only for firm matches. Only some rows state a clone size, as once, few, many or a class for expanded clones.

v_gene	d_gene	abundance	j_gene	CDR3nt	CDR3aa
TRBV19	.	.	TRBJ2-3	TGTGCCAGTAGGCAGGACAGCACAGATACGCAGTATTTT	CASRQDSTDTQYF
TRBV27	.	.	TRBJ1-3	TGTGCCAGCAGTTTTGGGGGGCCTGGAAACACCATATATTTT	CASSFGGPGNTIYF
TRBV5-1	TRBD1	.	TRBJ1-2	TGCGCCAGCAGCACCGGACAGGGGTATGGCTACACCTTC	CASSTGQGYGYTF
TRBV2	.	.	TRBJ2-1	TGTGCCAGCAGCCTCCGAGTCGGGGAGCAGTTCTTC	CASSLRVGEQFF
TRBV5-6	.	once	TRBJ2-7	TGTGCCAGCAGCTTATCCGAATTTCAAGGGCACGAGCAGTACTTC	CASSLSEFQGHEQYF
TRBV25-1	TRBD2	.	TRBJ2-7	TGTGCCAGCCTTCTCCGGGAGGGGGGGCAGCAGTACTTC	CASLLREGGQQYF
TRBV19	TRBD1	once	TRBJ1-5	TGTGCCAGTAGTATTTTAATTACTGGTACAGGGGGTCAGCCCCAGCATTTT	CASSILITGTGGQPQHF
TRBV5-1	TRBD2	.	TRBJ2-7	TGCGCCAGCAGCTTGCCGGCGGGGGGGGCCAACGAGCAGTACTTC	CASSLPAGGANEQYF
TRBV11-3	TRBD1	.	TRBJ1-1	TGTGCCAGCAGCTTAGCGGCAGGGGGAAAAGCTTTCTTT	CASSLAAGGKAFF
TRBV5-6	.	.	TRBJ2-3	TGTGCCAGCAGCTTTGTACGGCAGGGAGATACGCAGTATTTT	CASSFVRQGDTQYF
TRBV4-1	TRBD1	.	TRBJ2-7	TGCGCCAGCAGCCGGCACCGGGACAGCCCCTACGAGCAGTACTTC	CASSRHRDSPYEQYF
TRBV19	.	.	TRBJ1-5	TGTGCCAGTAGTATTGCGGGGGCGCCCACCCAGCATTTT	CASSIAGAPTQHF
TRBV7-8	.	.	TRBJ2-7	TGTGCCAGCAGCTTCGGTGGTACGGGCGTAGGCTACGAGCAGTACTTC	CASSFGGTGVGYEQYF
TRBV27	.	.	TRBJ1-4	TGTGCCAGCAGTTTAGCCTACACCGGGGGCGGTAATGAAAAACTGTTTTTT	CASSLAYTGGGNEKLFF
TRBV18	.	.	TRBJ1-1	TGTGCCAGCTCATCCCAGGGGACGAACACTGAAGCTTTCTTT	CASSSQGTNTEAFF
TRBV6-5	.	few	TRBJ2-3	TGTGCCAGCAGTAACTCGAGTCAGCACACAGATACGCAGTATTTT	CASSNSSQHTDTQYF
TRBV5-6	.	once	TRBJ2-3	TGTGCCTCCCAGCTCGTCGGGAGTTGGGGCACAGATACGCAGTATTTT	CASQLVGSWGTDTQYF
TRBV28	TRBD1	.	TRBJ2-2	TGTGCCAGCCTGACAGGGCCCGGGGAGCTGTTTTTT	CASLTGPGELFF
TRBV10-3	.	once	TRBJ1-2	TGTGGAGCCAGGAACAACTATGGCTACACCTTC	CGARNNYGYTF
TRBV2	.	.	TRBJ2-7	TGTGCCAGCAGTACGGTGGGTTGGGGGGAGCAGTACTTC	CASSTVGWGEQYF
TRBV9	.	.	TRBJ1-1	TGTGCCAGCAGCGTGGGACCGAGAGGGGGGGAGACTGAAGCTTTCTTT	CASSVGPRGGETEAFF
TRBV11-1	.	.	TRBJ1-2	TGTGCCAGCAGCACCGGACAGATGTCCTATGGCTACACCTTC	CASSTGQMSYGYTF
TRBV13	.	.	TRBJ2-3	TGTGCCAGCAGCTTCAGCAGCGCGGGAAGAAACACAGATACGCAGTATTTT	CASSFSSAGRNTDTQYF
TRBV19	.	.	TRBJ2-5	TGTGCCAGTAGTGTACAGGACTCCCAAGAGACCCAGTACTTC	CASSVQDSQETQYF
TRBV5-6	.	medium-sized	TRBJ1-1	TGTGCCAGCAGCTTTGGGACGGTCGAAGCTTTCTTT	CASSFGTVEAFF
TRBV2	TRBD2	.	TRBJ2-5	TGTGCCAGCAGTGCTGGGACTAGCGCTTACCAAGAGACCCAGTACTTC	CASSAGTSAYQETQYF
TRBV19	.	.	TRBJ1-5	TGTGCCAGTAGCTGGGCAAGGTATAGCAATCAGCCCCAGCATTTT	CASSWARYSNQPQHF
TRBV19	.	.	TRBJ1-2	TGTGCCAGTAGTATAGGGGCAGCAGGCTATAACTATGGCTACACCTTC	CASSIGAAGYNYGYTF
TRBV18	.	.	TRBJ2-2	TGTGCCAGCTCACCAGGGGCGTTAAACACCGGGGAGCTGTTTTTT	CASSPGALNTGELFF
TRBV6-5	.	.	TRBJ2-7	TGTGCCAGCAGTGAACCCCACGAGCAGTACTTC	CASSEPHEQYF
TRBV27	TRBD2	.	TRBJ2-7	TGTGCCAGCAAACTTGCGGGACTAGCCTACGAGCAGTACTTC	CASKLAGLAYEQYF
TRBV14	.	.	TRBJ1-2	TGTGCCAGCAGCCAGAGCAGACGGGATGGCTACACCTTC	CASSQSRRDGYTF
TRBV18	.	.	TRBJ1-3	TGTGCCAGCTCACCACCGCCTGGAAACACCATATATTTT	CASSPPPGNTIYF
TRBV27	.	.	TRBJ1-1	TGTGCCAGCAGTAATACAGGGTTTGCTGAAGCTTTCTTT	CASSNTGFAEAFF
TRBV6-1	.	.	TRBJ1-2	TGTGCCAGCAGTGTCCAGGGGACCATGGTTTCGAGCTACACCTTC	CASSVQGTMVSSYTF
TRBV5-1	.	.	TRBJ1-4	TGCGCCAGCAGCTTGGACCGGGCAACTAATGAAAAACTGTTTTTT	CASSLDRATNEKLFF
TRBV7-9	.	.	TRBJ2-7	TGTGCCAGCAGCTTAGACGAGCAGTACTTC	CASSLDEQYF
TRBV19	TRBD1	few	TRBJ2-1	TGTGCCAGTAGAAAGACAGGGTTCAATGAGCAGTTCTTC	CASRKTGFNEQFF
TRBV6-5	TRBD1	.	TRBJ2-7	TGTGCCAGCAGTTCCCGGACAGGGTCCTACGAGCAGTACTTC	CASSSRTGSYEQYF
TRBV5-6	.	.	TRBJ2-1	TGTGCCAGCAGCTTCCCCGGGCCCTCCTTCAATGAGCAGTTCTTC	CASSFPGPSFNEQFF
TRBV6-1	.	.	TRBJ2-7	TGTGCCAGCAGTCGACAGGACGAGCAGTACTTC	CASSRQDEQYF
TRBV20-1	TRBD1	.	TRBJ1-2	TGCAGTGCTGGGGACAGCTATGGCTACACCTTC	CSAGDSYGYTF
TRBV19	TRBD1	.	TRBJ1-3	TGTGCCAGTAGTGAACAGGGGACTGGAAACACCATATATTTT	CASSEQGTGNTIYF
TRBV27	.	.	TRBJ2-7	TGTGCCAGCAGTTTATTGGTAGACGGATCCACCTACGAGCAGTACTTC	CASSLLVDGSTYEQYF
TRBV7-8	.	.	TRBJ2-1	TGTGCCAGCAGCCCAGACAGTCAGCAGTTCTTC	CASSPDSQQFF
TRBV12-2	.	once	TRBJ1-1	TGTGCAAGTCGCTTAATCAGGGGCCGAATCATGAACACTGAAGCTTTCTTT	CASRLIRGRIMNTEAFF
TRBV11-3	.	.	TRBJ1-1	TGTGCCAGCAGAGGGAGGGCTGAAGCTTTCTTT	CASRGRAEAFF
TRBV7-9	TRBD2	.	TRBJ2-1	TGTGCCAGCAGCCCGTCTGGCGGGAGGGCCTCGGGAGAGCAGTTCTTC	CASSPSGGRASGEQFF
TRBV28	TRBD1	.	TRBJ1-6	TGTGCCAGCAGTCCTTCGGACAGGGGGCTCCAAAATTCACCCCTCCACTTT	CASSPSDRGLQNSPLHF
TRBV18	.	.	TRBJ2-6	TGTGCCAGCTCACCAGCAGGGGTCTCTGGGGCCAACGTCCTGACTTTC	CASSPAGVSGANVLTF
TRBV5-1	.	.	TRBJ1-2	TGCGCCAGCAGCGCGGTGCTGGGGGGGCCTCATGGCTACACCTTC	CASSAVLGGPHGYTF
TRBV7-9	.	few	TRBJ2-7	TGTGCCAGCAGCTTTGGTGGCGTGCAGTACTTC	CASSFGGVQYF
TRBV19	.	.	TRBJ2-3	TGTGCCAGTAGTACCCGGGACTTTTACACAGATACGCAGTATTTT	CASSTRDFYTDTQYF
TRBV11-2	.	.	TRBJ2-7	TGTGCCAGCAGCTTAGAGTCAGGAGGAGGGGGGCAGGAGCAGTACTTC	CASSLESGGGGQEQYF
TRBV4-1	.	once	TRBJ1-4	TGCGCCAGCAGCAGCGGATCCTGGGTTGTTCCCTATGAAAAACTGTTTTTT	CASSSGSWVVPYEKLFF